Listed here is a single TCR beta chain. Its antigen is not identified. This specimen comes from a study of cytotoxic CD8 clonotypes in ibrutinib-treated CLL. About the study: Mean per-sample yields comprised 255,043 productive templates and 75,000 to 95,000 productive rearrangements. Whole-study results and caveats: Elevated clonality accompanied ibrutinib response, with a return toward baseline values at progression. In sustained-remission versus progressing patients, sampling times differed.

Repertoires were generated with immunoSEQ multiplex PCR, while TCRdb's copy carries only in-frame clones and drops some. In the table there are approximately 330,000 clones, about 77% of which are singletons. Source: PBMCs, taken before ibrutinib treatment. The TCR originated in a human donor with chronic lymphocytic leukemia.

The DNA for the CDR3 is TGTGCCTGGCTCGGACTAGCGGTGACAGATACGCAGTATTTT. Translated: CAWLGLAVTDTQYF. The chain has TRBV30 and TRBJ2-3; 10 nucleotides agree with TRBD2. This CDR3 has 14 residues. The ends lost 5 bases at V and 3 bases at J; junction bases unmatched: 5. Germline V gives CDR1 GTSNPN, CDR2 SVGIG (reference sequence).